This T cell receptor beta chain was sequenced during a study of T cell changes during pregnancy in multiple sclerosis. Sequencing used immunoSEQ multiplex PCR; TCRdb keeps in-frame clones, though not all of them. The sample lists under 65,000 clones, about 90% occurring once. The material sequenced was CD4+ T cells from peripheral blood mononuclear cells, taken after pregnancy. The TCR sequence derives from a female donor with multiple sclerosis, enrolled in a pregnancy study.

CDR3 DNA sequence: TGTGCCAGTAGTATAAAGGACAGCCGCCTCTCTGGAAACACCATATATTTT. This gives the protein CASSIKDSRLSGNTIYF. The chain carries TRBV19 and TRBJ1-3, with a weak D call TRBD1 (6 bases). This CDR3 region has 17 residues. Germline V gives CDR1 LNHDA, CDR2 SQIVND (reference sequence). The ends were cut back, 2 bases at V and 0 bases at J, with 14 bases in the middle.